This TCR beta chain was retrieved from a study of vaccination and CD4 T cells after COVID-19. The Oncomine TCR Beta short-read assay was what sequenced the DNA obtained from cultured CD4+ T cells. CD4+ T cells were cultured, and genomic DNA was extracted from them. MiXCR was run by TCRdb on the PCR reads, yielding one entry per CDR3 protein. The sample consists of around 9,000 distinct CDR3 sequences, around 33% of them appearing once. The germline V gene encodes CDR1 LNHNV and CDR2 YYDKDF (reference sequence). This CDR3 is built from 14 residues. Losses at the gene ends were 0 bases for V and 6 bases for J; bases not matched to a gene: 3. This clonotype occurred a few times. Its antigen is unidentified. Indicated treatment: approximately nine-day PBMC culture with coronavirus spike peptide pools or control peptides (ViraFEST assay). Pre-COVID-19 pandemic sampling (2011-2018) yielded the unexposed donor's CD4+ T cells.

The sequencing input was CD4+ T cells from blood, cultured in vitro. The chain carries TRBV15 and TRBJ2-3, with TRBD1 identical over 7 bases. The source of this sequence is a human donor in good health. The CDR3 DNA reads TGTGCCACCAGCAGAGAGGGGACAGCTGATACGCAGTATTTT. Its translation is CATSREGTADTQYF.